The 10 T cell receptor beta chains listed next were all sequenced from one sample in a study of T cells in Graves' hyperthyroidism and ophthalmopathy. Amplification of TCR beta CDR3 regions was performed using RNA transcripts as template. During a first-round RT-PCR of the TCR CDR3, the HTBI primer set was used. Using its own MiXCR run on the multiplex PCR reads, TCRdb lists one record per CDR3 protein. The sample shows 350,000 to 400,000 distinct CDR3 sequences, roughly 13% of them seen only once. The sequenced sample was blood. The receptors come from a woman in her sixties or seventies with Graves' hyperthyroidism.

In this sample, this clonotype turned up many times. This chain joins TRBV5-1 and TRBJ1-1; 8 bases align to TRBD1. Looked up from germline, CDR1 is SGHRS and CDR2 is YFSETQ. V lost 0 bases and J lost 1; bases outside the gene matches: 5. This CDR3 spans 16 amino acids. The chain's CDR3 is CASSLGTGNPNTEAFF. As DNA, the CDR3 is TGCGCCAGCAGCTTGGGGACAGGGAACCCGAACACTGAAGCTTTCTTT. The variable domain in full, with the rest retrieved from reference TRBV5-1 and TRBJ1-1, is KAGVTQTPRYLIKTRGQQVTLSCSPISGHRSVSWYQQTPGQGLQFLFEYFSETQRNKGNFPGRFSGRQFSNSRSEMNVSTLELGDSALYLCASSLGTGNPNTEAFFGQGTRLTVV.

The chain combines TRBV24-1 with TRBJ2-1; 10 bases are shared with TRBD2. This CDR3 has 16 amino acids. CDR1 is KGHDR and CDR2 is SFDVKD in the germline V gene. With 4 bases clipped from V and 2 bases from J, the junction kept 4 bases outside the gene matches. The CDR3 DNA follows: TGTGCCACCAGTGAGCTAGCGGGGGTCCCCTACAATGAGCAGTTCTTC. Residues: CATSELAGVPYNEQFF.

This clonotype was seen at least ten times. For the CDR3, the DNA is TGCGCCAGCAGCATCCCGACAGGGGGGGACTACAATGAGCAGTTCTTC. Protein: CASSIPTGGDYNEQFF. This chain connects TRBV5-1 to TRBJ2-1, with 9 bases aligning to TRBD1. CDR3 length equals 16 residues. Trimming at V came to 4 bases and at J to 3 bases, leaving 8 bases not matched to a gene. The germline V gene encodes CDR1 SGHRS and CDR2 YFSETQ.

This clonotype was observed at least ten times. V is TRBV12-3 or TRBV12-4 and J is TRBJ2-5; 13 bases are shared with TRBD2. The CDR3 is 15 amino acids. V gave up 7 bases and J gave up 4 bases; unmatched junction bases: 6. The CDR3 DNA reads as TGTGCCAGCACCAAGGGGACTAGCGGGACAGAGACCCAGTACTTC. The encoded protein is CASTKGTSGTETQYF.

Notes on this clonotype: A read error is possible here, since a much larger clone lies one base away. The chain uses TRBV2 and TRBJ2-2, with 8 bases lining up with TRBD2. CDR1 SNHLY and CDR2 FYNNEI come from the germline V gene. The CDR3 extends over 16 amino acids. The CDR3 bases are TGTGCCAGCAGCCAAGCGGGGGTTGCGGCCTCCGGGGAGCTGTCTTTT. Translated, it gives CASSQAGVAASGELSF.

CDR3 bases: TGCGCCAGCAGCTTCGGGACTAGCGGGAGGAACAATGAGCAGTTCTTC. Its translation is CASSFGTSGRNNEQFF. The chain links TRBV5-1 to TRBJ2-1; 15 nucleotides align to TRBD2. CDR3 size: 16 residues. Per the germline V gene, CDR1 is SGHRS and CDR2 is YFSETQ. The V gene end was trimmed by 2 bases and the J gene end by 5 bases; junction bases not matched to a gene: 2.

This clonotype was counted between two and nine times. This may be a read error: a much more frequent sequence differs by one nucleotide. The V call is TRBV7-2, the J call TRBJ2-3, with D perhaps matching TRBD2 (6 bases). Trimming cost V 6 bases and J 11 bases, with 18 bases left between them. There are 13 residues in the CDR3. CDR1 and CDR2 (germline): SGHTA, FQGNSA. DNA of the CDR3: TGTGCCAGCAGAGGGAGGACTCTTGGTGTGCAGTATTTT. Its protein is CASRGRTLGVQYF.

V is TRBV19 and J is TRBJ2-7, with 9 bases fitting TRBD2. Unmatched junction bases numbered 3, after V lost 3 bases and J lost 3 bases. CDR3 length: 14 residues. The germline gives CDR1 LNHDA, CDR2 SQIVND (reference sequence). The CDR3 here is CASSMSSGIYEQYF. The DNA of the CDR3 is TGTGCCAGTAGTATGTCTAGCGGGATCTACGAGCAGTACTTC.

This chain joins TRBV5-5 and TRBJ1-5; 7 bases agree with TRBD1. This CDR3 is built from 17 residues. Losses at the gene ends were 0 bases for V and 2 bases for J; bases not matched to a gene: 8. Looked up from germline, CDR1 is SGHKS and CDR2 is YYEKEE (reference sequence). CDR3 nucleotide sequence: TGTGCCAGCAGCTTGGCCGGGACAGCTCAGGGCAATCAGCCCCAGCATTTT. As protein: CASSLAGTAQGNQPQHF.

This clonotype was counted a few times. The chain carries TRBV30 and TRBJ2-1; D possibly corresponds to TRBD2 (6 bases). V lost 4 bases to trimming and J lost 3 bases, with 10 bases between them. CDR1 GTSNPN and CDR2 SVGIG come from the germline V gene (reference sequence). This CDR3 has 13 residues. The CDR3 loop is CAWTSGFYNEQFF. The CDR3 bases are TGTGCCTGGACCAGCGGGTTCTACAATGAGCAGTTCTTC.